The 29 T cell receptor beta chains listed next were all sequenced from one sample in a study of cytomegalovirus exposure and HLA in healthy donors. PCR employed 60 Vbeta and 13 Jbeta primers. Libraries were prepared by immunoSEQ multiplex PCR; TCRdb keeps only in-frame clonotypes and omits some of them. The data show some 120,000 clones, roughly 80% seen once. Sequenced sample: PBMCs. The receptors derive from a woman in her thirties or forties in good health and CMV-seropositive.

The chain carries TRBV10-2 and TRBJ2-3, with D hard to call. This CDR3 spans 13 amino acids. Trimming pared 6 bases from V and 3 bases from J, leaving 10 bases between. Germline loops: CDR1 WSHSY, CDR2 SAAADI. CDR3 in amino acids: CASSAPATDTQYF. The CDR3 bases are TGCGCCAGCAGCGCACCAGCGACAGATACGCAGTATTTT.

The chain recombines TRBV6-5 with TRBJ2-2, with 9 bases fitting TRBD2. J gave up 4 bases and V 6 bases, and 6 bases lay outside the gene matches. Germline-derived CDR1 and CDR2 are MNHEY and SVGAGI. The CDR3 is 15 amino acids. The CDR3 is CASRGASGITGELFF. Written as DNA, the CDR3 is TGTGCCAGCAGGGGGGCTAGCGGGATCACCGGGGAGCTGTTTTTT.

This clone was counted a single time. DNA of the CDR3: TGTGCCAGTAGTATAGTTGGTAGCGGGGGAAGAAGCAATGAGCAGTTCTTC. This sequence encodes CASSIVGSGGRSNEQFF. This chain connects TRBV19 to TRBJ2-1; TRBD2 matches 9 bases. The V gene end was trimmed by 1 base and the J gene end by 6 bases; junction bases not matched to a gene: 10. Germline V gives CDR1 LNHDA, CDR2 SQIVND (reference sequence). The CDR3 is 17 amino acids.

The J gene is TRBJ2-3, the V gene TRBV27; the match to TRBD2 covers 12 bases. This CDR3 is built from 16 residues. Germline lookup yields CDR1 MNHEY and CDR2 SMNVEV (reference sequence). The J segment lost 4 bases and the V segment lost 6 bases, leaving 8 bases of the junction unmatched. CDR3 sequence reads: CASSPSSGGASDTQYF. The CDR3 nucleotides read TGTGCCAGCAGCCCCTCTAGCGGGGGGGCGTCAGATACGCAGTATTTT.

Note on this clone: The identical CDR3 is also encoded by other nucleotide sequences in the sample. The chain employs TRBV15 and TRBJ2-5; TRBD1 matches 9 bases. CDR3 length equals 17 residues. V was clipped by 0 bases and J by 4 bases; unmatched bases: 9. Germline V gene lookup returns CDR1 LNHNV and CDR2 YYDKDF (reference sequence). CDR3 in DNA: TGTGCCACCAGCAGAGATATAACGGGACAGGGTTTAGAGACCCAGTACTTC. Translated: CATSRDITGQGLETQYF.

The rearrangement links TRBV5-1 to TRBJ1-2; 7 nucleotides align to TRBD1. Germline CDR1 SGHRS, CDR2 YFSETQ. V dropped 0 bases and J dropped 2; count of bases not matched to a gene: 4. This CDR3 has 15 amino acids. DNA for the CDR3: TGCGCCAGCAGCTTGGAGGGACAGAAAAACTATGGCTACACCTTC. This sequence encodes CASSLEGQKNYGYTF.

The count of this clone is one. The chain uses TRBV5-1 and TRBJ1-1; D perhaps matches TRBD1 (6 bases). V was shortened by 3 bases and J by 0 bases, with 12 bases between the two germline ends. Per the germline V gene, CDR1 is SGHRS and CDR2 is YFSETQ. The CDR3 has 15 amino acids. The CDR3 nucleotides read TGCGCCAGCAGCTCGCTTGGACAGCTGAACACTGAAGCTTTCTTT. Translated: CASSSLGQLNTEAFF. Drawing the rest from reference TRBV5-1 and TRBJ1-1, the complete variable domain is KAGVTQTPRYLIKTRGQQVTLSCSPISGHRSVSWYQQTPGQGLQFLFEYFSETQRNKGNFPGRFSGRQFSNSRSEMNVSTLELGDSALYLCASSSLGQLNTEAFFGQGTRLTVV.

V and J are TRBV7-2 and TRBJ2-7; D is perhaps TRBD2 (6 bases). V was pared by 4 bases and J by 5 bases, with 15 bases between. In germline, CDR1 is SGHTA, CDR2 FQGNSA. The CDR3 consists of 14 residues. For the CDR3, the DNA is TGTGCCAGCAGCTCGGGCACTAGCATCGACGAGCAGTACTTC. This encodes CASSSGTSIDEQYF.

The V call is TRBV2, the J call TRBJ1-1; a possible D gene is TRBD1 (5 bases). V gave up 10 bases and J gave up 0 bases, with 18 bases separating them. The CDR3 is 15 amino acids. The germline gives CDR1 SNHLY, CDR2 FYNNEI. CDR3 in amino acids: CATAPRVSLNTEAFF. The CDR3 coding sequence is TGTGCCACCGCGCCCAGGGTTTCCTTGAACACTGAAGCTTTCTTT.

The table lists this clone with a few counts. This chain links TRBV2 with TRBJ1-1, with D possibly matching TRBD1 (6 bases). Germline-derived CDR1 and CDR2 are SNHLY and FYNNEI. This CDR3 spans 12 amino acids. V lost 3 bases, J lost 7 bases, and 9 bases lay in between. The CDR3 is CASSDSRGEAFF. Written as DNA, the CDR3 is TGTGCCAGCAGTGATTCCAGGGGTGAAGCTTTCTTT.

The chain uses TRBV2 and TRBJ1-2; TRBD1 aligns across 10 bases. The J segment lost 12 bases and the V segment lost 1 base, leaving 8 bases of the junction unmatched. CDR3 length equals 14 residues. Germline loops: CDR1 SNHLY, CDR2 FYNNEI. The CDR3: CASSEDAGQGRDTF. The CDR3 nucleotides read TGTGCCAGCAGTGAAGATGCGGGACAGGGGAGGGACACCTTC. The full variable domain, with the rest looked up from reference TRBV2 and TRBJ1-2, is EPEVTQTPSHQVTQMGQEVILRCVPISNHLYFYWYRQILGQKVEFLVSFYNNEISEKSEIFDDQFSVERPDGSNFTLKIRSTKLEDSAMYFCASSEDAGQGRDTFGSGTRLTVV.

The chain links TRBV28 to TRBJ2-4, with 7 bases lining up with TRBD2. Germline V gene sequence: CDR1 MDHEN, CDR2 SYDVKM. Trimming at V came to 3 bases and at J to 0 bases, leaving 8 bases not matched to a gene. This CDR3 comprises 17 residues. The CDR3 DNA reads TGTGCCAGCAGTTTTCGTCTAGCGGTTCTAGCCAAAAACATTCAGTACTTC. Translating it yields CASSFRLAVLAKNIQYF. Complete variable domain (other parts from reference TRBV28 and TRBJ2-4): DVKVTQSSRYLVKRTGEKVFLECVQDMDHENMFWYRQDPGLGLRLIYFSYDVKMKEKGDIPEGYSVSREKKERFSLILESASTNQTSMYLCASSFRLAVLAKNIQYFGAGTRLSVL.

This clone was seen only once. The rearrangement uses TRBV11-3 and TRBJ2-3; the D gene is possibly TRBD2 (6 bases). The germline V gene has CDR1 SGHNT and CDR2 YENEEA. V was clipped by 1 base and J by 0 bases, with 8 bases between them. The CDR3 has 15 amino acids. The CDR3 reads CASSLGGVSTDTQYF. The CDR3 coding sequence is TGTGCCAGCAGCTTAGGCGGGGTGAGCACAGATACGCAGTATTTT.

DNA of the CDR3: TGCGCCAGCAGCCAGGTGGGGGGAGGGTTGGACAATGAGCAGTTCTTC. This encodes CASSQVGGGLDNEQFF. The chain has TRBV4-1 and TRBJ2-1; 7 nucleotides align to TRBD2. Germline V CDR1 and CDR2: MGHRA, YSYEKL. The CDR3 is 16 residues long. With V trimmed by 3 bases and J by 5 bases, 10 bases remained unmatched.

The gene calls are TRBV7-2 and TRBJ1-2; TRBD1 is a possible D gene (6 bases). The CDR3 is 14 residues long. Germline V CDR1 and CDR2: SGHTA, FQGNSA. Trimming removed 4 bases at V and 10 bases at J, with 19 bases between. For the CDR3, the DNA is TGTGCCAGCAGCTCCGTGGGGGGGGGCGTCGACTACACCTTC. Translating it yields CASSSVGGGVDYTF.

Details on this clone: Other DNA sequences in this specimen translate into the identical CDR3. CDR3 protein: CAWSRDRVGSPLHF. The CDR3 nucleotides are TGTGCCTGGAGTCGGGACAGGGTTGGCTCACCCCTCCACTTT. The chain employs TRBV30 and TRBJ1-6; 9 nucleotides match TRBD1. From germline, CDR1 is GTSNPN and CDR2 SVGIG (reference sequence). CDR3 length equals 14 residues. J lost 10 bases, V lost 2 bases, and 6 bases had no gene match. Full variable domain (rest looked up from reference TRBV30 and TRBJ1-6): SQTIHQWPATLVQPVGSPLSLECTVEGTSNPNLYWYRQAAGRGLQLLFYSVGIGQISSEVPQNLSASRPQDRQFILSSKKLLLSDSGFYLCAWSRDRVGSPLHFGNGTRLTVT.

The genes are TRBV5-4 and TRBJ1-1; 7 nucleotides match TRBD1. This CDR3 contains 15 residues. The germline V gene has CDR1 SGHNT and CDR2 YYREEE (reference sequence). V lost 3 bases to trimming and J lost 3 bases; unmatched junction nucleotides: 8. Here the CDR3 reads CASSSLDREDTEAFF. The CDR3, as DNA: TGTGCCAGCAGCTCCTTAGACAGGGAGGACACTGAAGCTTTCTTT.

The sample holds a few counts of this clone. The V call is TRBV5-4, the J call TRBJ1-1; D is unresolved. The germline V and J ends were trimmed by 2 bases and 2 bases, with 13 bases remaining between them. CDR3 size: 15 residues. Germline values: CDR1 SGHNT, CDR2 YYREEE (reference sequence). The CDR3 protein is CASSFSSKLNTEAFF. The CDR3 nucleotides read TGTGCCAGCAGCTTTAGCAGCAAACTAAACACTGAAGCTTTCTTT.

The chain carries TRBV5-1 and TRBJ1-6; D may be TRBD1 (6 bases). The CDR3 sequence is 14 residues long. Trimming shortened V by 5 bases and J by 9 bases, and 15 bases separated the two germline ends. Germline CDR1 and CDR2: SGHRS and YFSETQ. CDR3 DNA sequence: TGCGCCAGCAGTGAGGACAGTCTACGTTCACCCCTCCACTTT. Translating it yields CASSEDSLRSPLHF.

The chain links TRBV6-1 to TRBJ1-5; 11 positions agree with TRBD1. Germline CDR1 reads MNHNS; CDR2 reads SASEGT. The CDR3 contains 15 residues. V shed 4 bases and J 5 bases; nucleotides not matched to a gene: 4. The CDR3, as DNA: TGTGCCAGCAGTGGGACAGGGGGCCGCGATCAGCCCCAGCATTTT. Its protein product is CASSGTGGRDQPQHF.

This chain connects TRBV27 to TRBJ1-5; D is undetermined. The V gene lost 3 bases and the J gene lost 0 bases, with 15 bases spanning the gap. Germline loops: CDR1 MNHEY, CDR2 SMNVEV (reference sequence). The length of the CDR3 is 17 residues. The CDR3 DNA follows: TGTGCCAGCAGTTTGTTACCCCCGGGGTATAGCAATCAGCCCCAGCATTTT. Translating it yields CASSLLPPGYSNQPQHF.

This chain joins TRBV7-9 and TRBJ1-2; 9 nucleotides align to TRBD1. Germline CDR1 reads SEHNR; CDR2 reads FQNEAQ (reference sequence). The CDR3 spans 16 residues. V was clipped by 1 base and J by 8 bases; unmatched bases: 11. The CDR3, as DNA: TGTGCCAGCAGCTTAGGCTACAGGGGGCCCGATTACGGCTACACCTTC. Its translation is CASSLGYRGPDYGYTF.

This rearrangement joins TRBV5-1 to TRBJ2-2, with D tentatively TRBD2 (6 bases). The germline V gene encodes CDR1 SGHRS and CDR2 YFSETQ. V gave up 9 bases and J gave up 4 bases, with 16 bases separating them. The CDR3 is 14 residues long. DNA of the CDR3: TGCGCCACCTCTAGCTATAGCGGCACCGGGGAGCTGTTTTTT. This translates into CATSSYSGTGELFF.

V and J are TRBV7-2 and TRBJ2-2; 9 bases align to TRBD1. Trimming cost V 1 base and J 8 bases; bases outside gene matches: 8. The CDR3 totals 16 residues. From germline, CDR1 is SGHTA and CDR2 FQGNSA. CDR3 residues: CASSLGQGVTGGELFF. The CDR3 DNA is TGTGCCAGCAGCTTAGGACAGGGGGTTACGGGTGGGGAGCTGTTTTTT.

The V gene is TRBV7-8, the J gene TRBJ2-1, with 9 positions matching TRBD1. The CDR3 sequence is 15 residues long. The trim removed 4 bases at V and 7 bases at J, leaving 8 bases unmatched. In germline, CDR1 is SGHVS, CDR2 FQNEAQ. The CDR3 region is CASSSIKTGGNEQFF. The DNA of the CDR3 is TGTGCCAGCAGCTCGATAAAGACAGGGGGAAATGAGCAGTTCTTC.

Only a few counts were recorded for this clone. The chain carries TRBV14 and TRBJ2-5, with 10 positions matching TRBD2. The trim removed 4 bases at V and 0 bases at J, leaving 8 bases unmatched. The CDR3 contains 17 residues. The germline gives CDR1 SGHDN, CDR2 FVKESK. The CDR3 loop reads CASSLSLAGTYQETQYF. CDR3 DNA sequence: TGTGCCAGCAGCCTGTCACTAGCGGGAACTTACCAAGAGACCCAGTACTTC.

The V call is TRBV6-4, the J call TRBJ2-2; D ambiguous. CDR1 and CDR2 from the germline V gene are MRHNA and SNTAGT. V gave up 8 bases and J gave up 3 bases, with 13 bases separating them. CDR3 length equals 14 residues. The CDR3 bases are TGTGCCAGCCGTACCGGGTCCTACACCGGGGAGCTGTTTTTT. Translation: CASRTGSYTGELFF.

Concerning this clone itself: Distinct nucleotide sequences in the sample also encode this CDR3. The chain uses TRBV30 and TRBJ1-3; D remains ambiguous. Trimming shortened V by 0 bases and J by 6 bases, and 6 bases separated the two germline ends. This CDR3 has 12 amino acids. Germline V CDR1 and CDR2: GTSNPN, SVGIG (reference sequence). The CDR3 sequence is CAWSVRVNTIYF. The CDR3 DNA reads TGTGCCTGGAGTGTACGGGTAAACACCATATATTTT.

The V call is TRBV10-3, the J call TRBJ1-4, with TRBD1 matching over 7 bases. The CDR3 spans 15 residues. The V segment lost 6 bases and the J segment 8 bases; nucleotides outside the gene matches: 12. Looked up from germline, CDR1 is ENHRY and CDR2 is SYGVKD. The CDR3 DNA reads TGTGCCATCAGACCCGGACAGGCGGCGGGGGAAAAACTGTTTTTT. Its translation is CAIRPGQAAGEKLFF.